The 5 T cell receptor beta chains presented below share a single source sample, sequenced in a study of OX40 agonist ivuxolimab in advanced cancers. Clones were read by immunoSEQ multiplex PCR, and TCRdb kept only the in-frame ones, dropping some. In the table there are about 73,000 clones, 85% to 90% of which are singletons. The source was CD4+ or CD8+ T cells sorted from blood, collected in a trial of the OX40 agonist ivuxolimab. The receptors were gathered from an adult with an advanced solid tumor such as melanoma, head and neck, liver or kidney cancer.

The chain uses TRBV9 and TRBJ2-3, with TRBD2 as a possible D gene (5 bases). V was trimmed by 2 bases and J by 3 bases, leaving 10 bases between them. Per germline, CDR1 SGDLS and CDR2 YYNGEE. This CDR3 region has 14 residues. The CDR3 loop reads CASSVLDSTDTQYF. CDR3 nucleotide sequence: TGTGCCAGCAGCGTCCTGGACTCAACAGATACGCAGTATTTT.

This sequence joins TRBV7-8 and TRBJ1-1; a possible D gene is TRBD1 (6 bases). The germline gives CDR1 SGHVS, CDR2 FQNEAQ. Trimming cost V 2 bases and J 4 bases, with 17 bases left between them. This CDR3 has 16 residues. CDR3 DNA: TGTGCCAGCAGCTTATTAGGGGGGGCCGCCGGCACTGAAGCTTTCTTT. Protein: CASSLLGGAAGTEAFF.

The CDR3 loop reads CASSESRDRNYGYTF. The CDR3, as DNA: TGCGCCAGCAGTGAGTCTAGGGACAGGAACTATGGCTACACCTTC. This rearrangement joins TRBV10-1 to TRBJ1-2; TRBD1 matches at 8 bases. With 0 bases clipped from V and 2 bases from J, the junction kept 2 bases outside the gene matches. This CDR3 has 15 amino acids. The germline gives CDR1 WNHNN, CDR2 SYGVQD (reference sequence).

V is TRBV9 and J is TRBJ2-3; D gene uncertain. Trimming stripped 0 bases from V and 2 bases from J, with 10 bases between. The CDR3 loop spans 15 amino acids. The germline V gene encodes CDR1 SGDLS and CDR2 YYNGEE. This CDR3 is CASSVGAENTDTQYF. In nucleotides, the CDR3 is TGTGCCAGCAGCGTAGGGGCGGAAAACACAGATACGCAGTATTTT.

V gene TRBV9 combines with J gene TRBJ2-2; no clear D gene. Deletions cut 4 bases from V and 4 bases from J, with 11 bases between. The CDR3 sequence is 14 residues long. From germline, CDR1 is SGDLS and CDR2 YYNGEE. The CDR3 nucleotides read TGTGCCAGCAGCTCCGACCCCATCACCGGGGAGCTGTTTTTT. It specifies CASSSDPITGELFF.